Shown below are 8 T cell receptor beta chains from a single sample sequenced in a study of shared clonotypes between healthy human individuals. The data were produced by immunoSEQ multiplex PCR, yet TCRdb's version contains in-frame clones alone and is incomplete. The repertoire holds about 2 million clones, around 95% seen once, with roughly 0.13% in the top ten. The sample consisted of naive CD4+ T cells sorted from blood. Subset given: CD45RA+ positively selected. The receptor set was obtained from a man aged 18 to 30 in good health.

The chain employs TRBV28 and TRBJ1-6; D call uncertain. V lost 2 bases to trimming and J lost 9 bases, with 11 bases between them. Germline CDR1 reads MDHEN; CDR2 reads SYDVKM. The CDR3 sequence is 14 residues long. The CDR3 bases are TGTGCCAGCAGTTTAGAAGGTATTACTTCACCCCTCCACTTT. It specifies CASSLEGITSPLHF. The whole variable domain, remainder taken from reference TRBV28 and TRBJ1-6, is DVKVTQSSRYLVKRTGEKVFLECVQDMDHENMFWYRQDPGLGLRLIYFSYDVKMKEKGDIPEGYSVSREKKERFSLILESASTNQTSMYLCASSLEGITSPLHFGNGTRLTVT.

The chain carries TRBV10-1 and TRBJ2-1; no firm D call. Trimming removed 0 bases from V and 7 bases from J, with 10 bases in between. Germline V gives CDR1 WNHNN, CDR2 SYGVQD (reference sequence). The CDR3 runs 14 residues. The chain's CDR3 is CASSESGSKNEQFF. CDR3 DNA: TGCGCCAGCAGTGAGTCGGGCTCCAAAAATGAGCAGTTCTTC.

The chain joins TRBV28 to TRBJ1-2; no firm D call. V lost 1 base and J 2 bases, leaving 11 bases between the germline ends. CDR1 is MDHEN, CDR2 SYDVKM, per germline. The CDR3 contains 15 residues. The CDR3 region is CASSLLGRLNYGYTF. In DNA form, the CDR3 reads TGTGCCAGCAGTTTATTAGGGAGACTAAACTATGGCTACACCTTC.

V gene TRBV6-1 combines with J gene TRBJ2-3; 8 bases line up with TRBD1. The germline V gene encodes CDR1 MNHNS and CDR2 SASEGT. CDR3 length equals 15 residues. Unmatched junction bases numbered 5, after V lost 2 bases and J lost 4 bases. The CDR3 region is CASSESTGAADTQYF. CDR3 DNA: TGTGCCAGCAGTGAATCGACAGGGGCGGCAGATACGCAGTATTTT.

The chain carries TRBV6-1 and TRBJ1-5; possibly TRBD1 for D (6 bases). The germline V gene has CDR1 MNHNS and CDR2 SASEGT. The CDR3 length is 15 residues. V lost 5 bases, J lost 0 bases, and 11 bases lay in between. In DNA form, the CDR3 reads TGTGCCAGCAGTCCGGACAGCAATAGCAATCAGCCCCAGCATTTT. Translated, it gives CASSPDSNSNQPQHF.

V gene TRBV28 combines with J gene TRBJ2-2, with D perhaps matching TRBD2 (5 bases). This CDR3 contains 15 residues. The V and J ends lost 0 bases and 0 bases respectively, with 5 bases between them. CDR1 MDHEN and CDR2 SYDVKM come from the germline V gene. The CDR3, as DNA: TGTGCCAGCAGTTTATGGGGAGCGAACACCGGGGAGCTGTTTTTT. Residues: CASSLWGANTGELFF.

This chain's CDR3 is CATSRSSSYEQYF. Written as DNA, the CDR3 is TGTGCCACCAGCAGAAGTAGCTCCTACGAGCAGTACTTC. The J gene is TRBJ2-7, the V gene TRBV15; D is uncertain. The ends were cut back, 2 bases at V and 0 bases at J, with 5 bases in the middle. The CDR3 loop spans 13 amino acids. In germline, CDR1 is LNHNV, CDR2 YYDKDF (reference sequence).

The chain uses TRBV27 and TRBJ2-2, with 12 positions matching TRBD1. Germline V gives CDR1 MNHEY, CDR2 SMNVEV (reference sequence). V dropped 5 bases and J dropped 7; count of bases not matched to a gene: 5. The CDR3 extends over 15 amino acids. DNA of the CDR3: TGTGCCAGCAGTGCCGGGACAGGGGGCTTCGGGGAGCTGTTTTTT. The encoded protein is CASSAGTGGFGELFF.